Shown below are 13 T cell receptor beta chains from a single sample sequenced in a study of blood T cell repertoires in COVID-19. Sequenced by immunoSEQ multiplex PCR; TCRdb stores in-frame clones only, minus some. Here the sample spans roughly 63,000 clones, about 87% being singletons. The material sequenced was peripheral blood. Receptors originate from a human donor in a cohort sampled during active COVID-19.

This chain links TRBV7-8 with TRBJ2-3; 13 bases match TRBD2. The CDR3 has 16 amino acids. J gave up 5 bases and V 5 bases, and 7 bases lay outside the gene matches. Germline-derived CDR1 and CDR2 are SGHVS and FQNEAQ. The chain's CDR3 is CASSLRTSGSKDTQYF. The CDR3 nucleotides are TGTGCCAGCAGCCTACGGACTAGCGGGAGTAAAGATACGCAGTATTTT.

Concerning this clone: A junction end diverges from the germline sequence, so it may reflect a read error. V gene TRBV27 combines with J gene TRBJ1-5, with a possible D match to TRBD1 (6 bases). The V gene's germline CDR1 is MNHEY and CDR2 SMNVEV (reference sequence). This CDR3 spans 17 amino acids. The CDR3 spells CATSKSQGPNSNQPQHF. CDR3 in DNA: TGTGCCACCAGTAAGTCTCAGGGGCCAAATAGCAATCAGCCCCAGCATTTT.

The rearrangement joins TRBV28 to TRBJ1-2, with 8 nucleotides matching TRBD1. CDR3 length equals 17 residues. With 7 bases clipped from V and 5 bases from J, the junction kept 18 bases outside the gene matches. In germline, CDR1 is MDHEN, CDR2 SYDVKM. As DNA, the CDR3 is TGTGCCAGCACTACCCCCGGGCAGGGGGCGTTTGGGTATGGCTACACCTTC. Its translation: CASTTPGQGAFGYGYTF.

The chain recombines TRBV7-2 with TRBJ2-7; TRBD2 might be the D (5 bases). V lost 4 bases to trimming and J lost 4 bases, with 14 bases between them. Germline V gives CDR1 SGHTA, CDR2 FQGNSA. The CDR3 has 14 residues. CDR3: CASSSLVGKYEQYF. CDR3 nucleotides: TGTGCCAGCAGCTCCTTAGTCGGGAAGTACGAGCAGTACTTC.

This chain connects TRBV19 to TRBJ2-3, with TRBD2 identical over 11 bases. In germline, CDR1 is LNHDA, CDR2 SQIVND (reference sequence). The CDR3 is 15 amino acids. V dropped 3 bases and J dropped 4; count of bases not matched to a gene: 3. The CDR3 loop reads CASSILAGGSDTQYF. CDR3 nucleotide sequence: TGTGCCAGTAGTATTCTAGCGGGGGGATCAGATACGCAGTATTTT.

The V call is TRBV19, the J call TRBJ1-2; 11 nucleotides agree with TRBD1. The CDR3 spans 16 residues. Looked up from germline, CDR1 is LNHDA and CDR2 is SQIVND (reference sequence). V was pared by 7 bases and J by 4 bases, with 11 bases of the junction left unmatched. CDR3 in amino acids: CASTGQGAPSLYGYTF. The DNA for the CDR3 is TGTGCCAGTACCGGACAGGGGGCTCCCTCACTCTATGGCTACACCTTC.

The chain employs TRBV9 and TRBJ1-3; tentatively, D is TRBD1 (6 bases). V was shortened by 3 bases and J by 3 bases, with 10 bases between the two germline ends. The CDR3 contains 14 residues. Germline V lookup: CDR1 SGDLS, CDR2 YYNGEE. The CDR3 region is CASSEGGFGNTIYF. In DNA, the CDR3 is TGTGCCAGCAGCGAGGGGGGGTTTGGAAACACCATATATTTT.

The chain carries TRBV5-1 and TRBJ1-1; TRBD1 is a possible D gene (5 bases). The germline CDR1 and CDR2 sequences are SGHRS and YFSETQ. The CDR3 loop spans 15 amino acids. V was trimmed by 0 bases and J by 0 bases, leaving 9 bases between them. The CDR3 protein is CASSLAGGMNTEAFF. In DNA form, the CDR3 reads TGCGCCAGCAGCTTGGCCGGGGGGATGAACACTGAAGCTTTCTTT.

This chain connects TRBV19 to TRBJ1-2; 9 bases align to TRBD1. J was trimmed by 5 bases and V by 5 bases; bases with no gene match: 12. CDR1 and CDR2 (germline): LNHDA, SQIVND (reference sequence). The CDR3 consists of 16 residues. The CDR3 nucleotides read TGTGCCAGTAGTCCTCCTCCGGGGACAGGGTGGTATGGCTACACCTTC. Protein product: CASSPPPGTGWYGYTF.

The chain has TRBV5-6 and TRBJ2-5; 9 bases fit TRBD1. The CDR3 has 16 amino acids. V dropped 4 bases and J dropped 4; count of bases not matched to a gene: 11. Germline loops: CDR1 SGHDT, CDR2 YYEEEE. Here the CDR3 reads CASSMAGTGPGETQYF. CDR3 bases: TGTGCCAGCAGCATGGCCGGGACAGGGCCCGGAGAGACCCAGTACTTC. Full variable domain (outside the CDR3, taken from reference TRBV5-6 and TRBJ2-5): DAGVTQSPTHLIKTRGQQVTLRCSPKSGHDTVSWYQQALGQGPQFIFQYYEEEERQRGNFPDRFSGHQFPNYSSELNVNALLLGDSALYLCASSMAGTGPGETQYFGPGTRLLVL.

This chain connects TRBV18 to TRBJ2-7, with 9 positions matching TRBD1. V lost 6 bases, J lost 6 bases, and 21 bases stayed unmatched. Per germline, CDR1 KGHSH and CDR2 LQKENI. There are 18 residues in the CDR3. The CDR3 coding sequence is TGTGCCAGCTCCTCAGGGGGACAGGGCTTATATCGATCTGGCGAGCAGTACTTC. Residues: CASSSGGQGLYRSGEQYF.

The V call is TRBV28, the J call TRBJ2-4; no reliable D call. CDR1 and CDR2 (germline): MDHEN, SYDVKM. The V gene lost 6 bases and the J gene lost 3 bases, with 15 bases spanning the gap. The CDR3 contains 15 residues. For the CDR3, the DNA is TGTGCCAGCAGCTCTCCAGGTGTAGGCAAAAACATTCAGTACTTC. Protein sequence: CASSSPGVGKNIQYF.

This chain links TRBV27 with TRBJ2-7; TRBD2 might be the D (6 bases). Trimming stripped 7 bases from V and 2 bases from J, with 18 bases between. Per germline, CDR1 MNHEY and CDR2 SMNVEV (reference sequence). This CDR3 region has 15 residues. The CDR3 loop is CASTRSGVSTYEQYF. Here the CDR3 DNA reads TGTGCCAGCACCAGATCGGGAGTCTCCACCTACGAGCAGTACTTC.